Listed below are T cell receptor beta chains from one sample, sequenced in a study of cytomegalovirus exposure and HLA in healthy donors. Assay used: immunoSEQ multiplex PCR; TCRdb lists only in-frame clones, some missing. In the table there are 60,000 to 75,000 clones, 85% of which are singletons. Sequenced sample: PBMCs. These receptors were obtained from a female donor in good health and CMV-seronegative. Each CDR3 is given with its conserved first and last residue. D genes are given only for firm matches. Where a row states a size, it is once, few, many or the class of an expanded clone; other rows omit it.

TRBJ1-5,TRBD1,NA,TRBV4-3,TGCGCCAGCAGCCATTCCCGGGACAGGGGCCTTAATCAGCCCCAGCATTTT,CASSHSRDRGLNQPQHF
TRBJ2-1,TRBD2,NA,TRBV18,TGTGCCAGCTCACTCCTCCTTACTAGCGGGCTTTCCTACAATGAGCAGTTCTTC,CASSLLLTSGLSYNEQFF
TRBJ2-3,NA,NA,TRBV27,TGTGCCAGCAGCCCCAGAGGGTCCGGGATTAGCACAGATACGCAGTATTTT,CASSPRGSGISTDTQYF
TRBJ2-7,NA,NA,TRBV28,TGTGCCAGCAGTTCCCTCTTCAAACTAGGAAACTCCTACGAGCAGTACTTC,CASSSLFKLGNSYEQYF
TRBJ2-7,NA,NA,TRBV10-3,TGTGCCATCAGTAGTGGGACTTCCACCTACGAGCAGTACTTC,CAISSGTSTYEQYF
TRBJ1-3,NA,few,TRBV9,TGTGCCAGCAGCCGCGCCACAGGGTCAGGAAACACCATATATTTT,CASSRATGSGNTIYF
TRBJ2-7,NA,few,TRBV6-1,TGTGCCAGCAGTGAATGGGCTACCCACGAGCAGTACTTC,CASSEWATHEQYF
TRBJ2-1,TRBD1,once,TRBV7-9,TGTGCCAGCAGTGTCGGGACAGGGGACAATGAGCAGTTCTTC,CASSVGTGDNEQFF
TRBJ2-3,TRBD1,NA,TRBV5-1,TGCGCCAGTGACAGGGGGGACGCCACAGATACGCAGTATTTT,CASDRGDATDTQYF
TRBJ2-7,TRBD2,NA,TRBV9,TGTGCCAGCAGCGGTACTAGCGGGAGTGGCGAGCAGTACTTC,CASSGTSGSGEQYF
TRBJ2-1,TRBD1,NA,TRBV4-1,TGCGCCAGCAGCCAAGGGGGCGGTCGGACAGGGGGCGTCAATGAGCAGTTCTTC,CASSQGGGRTGGVNEQFF
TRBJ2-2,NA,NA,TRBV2,TGTGCCAGCAGTGTGGAGGGGGCGGCCGGGGAGCTGTTTTTT,CASSVEGAAGELFF
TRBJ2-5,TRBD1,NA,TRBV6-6,TGTGCCAGCAGTTGGCAGGGACAGGGGAAAGAGACCCAGTACTTC,CASSWQGQGKETQYF
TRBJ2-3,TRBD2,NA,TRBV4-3,TGCGCCAGCAGCCAAGAAAACCCTCTGGGCGGGAGCGCAGATACGCAGTATTTT,CASSQENPLGGSADTQYF
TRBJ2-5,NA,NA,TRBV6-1,TGTGCCAGCAGTGAAGCCGTTAGGGGCCAAGAGACCCAGTACTTC,CASSEAVRGQETQYF
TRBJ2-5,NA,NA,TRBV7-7,TGTGCTAGCAGCTTAGGGGCCGGTCGAGAGACCCAGTACTTC,CASSLGAGRETQYF
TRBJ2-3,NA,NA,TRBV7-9,TGTGCCAGCAGCCACCGGACTAGCACAGATACGCAGTATTTT,CASSHRTSTDTQYF
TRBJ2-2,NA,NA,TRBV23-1,TGCGCCAGCAGTCAATCGGAGGGGGCGGTGAACACCGGGGAGCTGTTTTTT,CASSQSEGAVNTGELFF
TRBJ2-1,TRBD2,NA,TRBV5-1,TGCGCCAGCAGCCCCCGAGGTAGCGGGAGTGCGTATGAGCAGTTCTTC,CASSPRGSGSAYEQFF
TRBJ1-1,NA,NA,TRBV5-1,TGCGCCAGCAGCTTGGACAACCCAGGGGCTGAAGCTTTCTTT,CASSLDNPGAEAFF
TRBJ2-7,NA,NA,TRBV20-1,TGCAGTGCTAGAGTGGCGGACGAGCAGTACTTC,CSARVADEQYF
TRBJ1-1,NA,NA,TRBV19,TGTGCCAGTAGTATGCCCGGACAGATGAACACTGAAGCTTTCTTT,CASSMPGQMNTEAFF
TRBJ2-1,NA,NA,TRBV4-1,TGCGCCAGCAGCCCAGTTAGGGGCAATGAGCAGTTCTTC,CASSPVRGNEQFF
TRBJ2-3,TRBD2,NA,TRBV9,TGTGCCAGCAGCGTCACGGGGGGGGCCACAGATACGCAGTATTTT,CASSVTGGATDTQYF
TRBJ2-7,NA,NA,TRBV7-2,TGTGCCAGCAGCTTCTCCCCGGTAAGCTCCTACGAGCAGTACTTC,CASSFSPVSSYEQYF
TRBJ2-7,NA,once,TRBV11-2,TGTGCCAGCAGCTTTAGGCGGGACTACGAGCAGTACTTC,CASSFRRDYEQYF
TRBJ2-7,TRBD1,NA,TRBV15,TGTGCCACCAGCAGAGGATGGGGACAGGGGGCCTACGAGCAGTACTTC,CATSRGWGQGAYEQYF
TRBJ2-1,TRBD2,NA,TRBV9,TGTGCCAGCAGCGTAGTGCTAGCGGGGGTCAATGAGCAGTTCTTC,CASSVVLAGVNEQFF
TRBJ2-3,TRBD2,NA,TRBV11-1,TGTGCCAGCAGCTTACGGGCTAGCGGGTACACAGATACGCAGTATTTT,CASSLRASGYTDTQYF
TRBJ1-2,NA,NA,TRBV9,TGTGCCAGCAGCGTAGGGTCAGGCCGTAACTATGGCTACACCTTC,CASSVGSGRNYGYTF
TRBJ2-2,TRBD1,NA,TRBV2,TGTGCCAGCAGGCCAGACAGGGGTTCAACCGGGGAGCTGTTTTTT,CASRPDRGSTGELFF
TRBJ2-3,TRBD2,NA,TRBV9,TGTGCCAGCAGCCATACTAGCGGGAGGGCCTGGGCAGATACGCAGTATTTT,CASSHTSGRAWADTQYF
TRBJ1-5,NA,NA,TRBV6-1,TGTGCCAGCAGTTTGCGACAGCAGGGTCAGCCCCAGCATTTT,CASSLRQQGQPQHF
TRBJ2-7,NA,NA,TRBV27,TGTGCCAGCAGTTTATCGCGGGGTACCAAGTCTTACGAGCAGTACTTC,CASSLSRGTKSYEQYF
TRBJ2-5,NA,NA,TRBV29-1,TGCAGCGTGGCCCAGGGACAAGAGACCCAGTACTTC,CSVAQGQETQYF
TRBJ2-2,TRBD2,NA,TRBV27,TGTGCCAGCAGTTTAAGTCTAGCGGGAGCCGGGGAGCTGTTTTTT,CASSLSLAGAGELFF
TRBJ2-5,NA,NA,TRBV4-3,TGCGCCAGCAGCCAAGATACCCAGGGTGGTTTGGAGACCCAGTACTTC,CASSQDTQGGLETQYF
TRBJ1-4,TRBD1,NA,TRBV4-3,TGCGCCAGCAGCCGATCCGGGACAGGGGGGTTTGCAACTAATGAAAAACTGTTTTTT,CASSRSGTGGFATNEKLFF
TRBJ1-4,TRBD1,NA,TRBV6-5,TGTGCCAGCAGTTGGGACAGCGAAGAAAAACTGTTTTTT,CASSWDSEEKLFF
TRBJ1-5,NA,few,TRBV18,TGTGCCAGCTCACCCCGGAACGGAGTCAATCAGCCCCAGCATTTT,CASSPRNGVNQPQHF
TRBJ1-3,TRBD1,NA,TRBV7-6,TGTGCCAGCAGCACCCGCCGGGCCCAGGGGGCTGGAAACACCATATATTTT,CASSTRRAQGAGNTIYF
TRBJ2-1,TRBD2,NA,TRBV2,TGTGCCAGCAGTGGGACTAGCGGGAGCCTGGCCGACGAGCAGTTCTTC,CASSGTSGSLADEQFF
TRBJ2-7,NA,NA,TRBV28,TGTGCCACCCTGTGGAGGCCCTCCGACGAGCAGTACTTC,CATLWRPSDEQYF
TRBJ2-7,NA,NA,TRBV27,TGTGCCAGCAGTTTAACCTTGTTGGCGGGCGAGCAGTACTTC,CASSLTLLAGEQYF
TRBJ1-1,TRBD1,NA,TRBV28,TGTGCCAGCAGAGGACAGGGCTACACTGAAGCTTTCTTT,CASRGQGYTEAFF
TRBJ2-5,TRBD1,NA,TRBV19,TGTGCCAGTAGTACCGACAGGGCCCAAGAGACCCAGTACTTC,CASSTDRAQETQYF
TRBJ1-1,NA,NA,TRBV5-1,TGCGCCAGCAGTGGAGGCAGGCAGCTGAACACTGAAGCTTTCTTT,CASSGGRQLNTEAFF
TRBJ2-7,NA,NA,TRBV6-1,TGTGCCAGCAGTGAAGTCGTGGGGCTCTCCTACGAGCAGTACTTC,CASSEVVGLSYEQYF
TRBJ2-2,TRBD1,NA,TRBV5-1,TGCGCCAGCAGCCCAGAGCGACAGGGGATCACCGGGGAGCTGTTTTTT,CASSPERQGITGELFF
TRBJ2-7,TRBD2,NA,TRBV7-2,TGTGCCAGCAGCCCTGGGTGGGGGGGCTCCTACGAGCAGTACTTC,CASSPGWGGSYEQYF
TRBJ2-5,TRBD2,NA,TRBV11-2,TGTGCCAGCAGCCCTAGCGGGGGCTCCCAAGAGACCCAGTACTTC,CASSPSGGSQETQYF
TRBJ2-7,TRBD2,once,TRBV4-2,TGTGCCAGCAGCCAAGACCCGACTAGCGGGGCCTCCTACGAGCAGTACTTC,CASSQDPTSGASYEQYF
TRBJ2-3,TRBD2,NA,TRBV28,TGTGCCAGCAGTCTGTGGGAGATCAGCGGGACCCTCACAGATACGCAGTATTTT,CASSLWEISGTLTDTQYF
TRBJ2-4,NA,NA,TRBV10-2,TGCGCCAGCAGTGACAGGGCGGACAAAAACAGTCAGTACTTC,CASSDRADKNSQYF
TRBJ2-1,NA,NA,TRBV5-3,TGTGCCAGAAGCTCCCCTGTTATAGCGACACTAGACTACAATGAGCAGTTCTTC,CARSSPVIATLDYNEQFF
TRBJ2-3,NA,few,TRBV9,TGTGCCAGCAGCGTAGAAAGTCGAGGGGGTCGGGGTACGCAGTATTTT,CASSVESRGGRGTQYF
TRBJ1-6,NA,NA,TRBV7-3,TGTGCCAGCAGCCTACGGACAGCGAATTCACCCCTCCACTTT,CASSLRTANSPLHF
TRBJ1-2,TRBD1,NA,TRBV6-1,TGTGCCAGCAGTTCACAGGGGTCCGGAATCTATGGCTACACCTTC,CASSSQGSGIYGYTF
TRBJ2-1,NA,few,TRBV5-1,TGCGCCAGCAGCTTGGTCTCTCCAGTGTACAATGAGCAGTTCTTC,CASSLVSPVYNEQFF